This T cell receptor (beta chain) was captured in a study of metastatic and nonmetastatic thyroid tumors. Overall study: The study looked at repertoires side by side in blood and in tumor or nodule tissue from malignant and benign thyroid patients.

Germline CDR1 SNHLY, CDR2 FYNNEI. V gave up 10 bases and J gave up 4 bases, with 16 bases separating them. The length of the CDR3 is 13 residues. Not a single patient had been given any form of treatment at any point before undergoing thyroid surgery. Study observations and caveats: Malignant tumors reportedly showed significantly higher TCR beta diversity than benign nodules in both blood and tumor.

Via MiXCR, TCRdb re-called the PCR reads. This table holds about 35,000 clones, around a fifth found once. Turning to this clone: As yet, its antigen is unknown.

The sample taken for sequencing was blood. This clonotype was sampled from a female donor with papillary thyroid cancer or a benign thyroid nodule (not recorded which). Some clones in this sample may be carry-over from other donors' samples. The rearrangement links TRBV2 to TRBJ1-2; D is ambiguous. This CDR3 is CATTGDTSYGYTF. Written as DNA, the CDR3 is TGTGCCACCACCGGCGACACCTCCTATGGCTACACCTTC.